This is a list of T cell receptor beta chains from one sample in a study of early T cells in non-severe SARS-CoV-2 infection. TCRdb ran MiXCR on the 5' RACE reads and lists one entry per CDR3 protein. Of more than 95,000 distinct CDR3 sequences in the sample, about 10% are singletons; the top ten hold around 4.3%. The sequencing used whole blood, collected at baseline. The receptors come from an adult who was a healthcare worker with PCR-confirmed SARS-CoV-2 infection or an uninfected control (not recorded which). Both conserved end residues are part of each CDR3. Clone size is stated in some rows and not others, as once, few, many or a class when expanded.

v_call	j_call	clone_size	cdr3_aa
TRBV20-1	TRBJ2-1	few	CSATGFRLAGFNEQFF
TRBV20-1	TRBJ1-1	few	CSPRSGNTEAFF
TRBV9	TRBJ2-5	many	CASTRMGLTNLETQYF
TRBV7-3	TRBJ2-3	many	CASSLMASTSTDTQYF
TRBV20-1	TRBJ1-1	many	CSAGDRAGVEAFF
TRBV5-8	TRBJ2-7	few	CASSLEHYTTPSYEQYF
TRBV20-1	TRBJ1-6	NA	CSARATAPNLGSYNSPLHF
TRBV7-3	TRBJ2-1	NA	CASSLLAGEMNEQFF
TRBV11-2	TRBJ1-1	NA	CASSLDRVKEAFF
TRBV5-1	TRBJ2-2	few	CASSLDRRELFF
TRBV5-1	TRBJ2-3	NA	CASSWDRDSLTDTQYF
TRBV6-1	TRBJ2-1	many	CASSRQGGDEQFF
TRBV6-6	TRBJ2-2	many	CASRMDSGTGELFF
TRBV20-1	TRBJ2-2	many	CSARDAFANTGELFF
TRBV28	TRBJ2-1	many	CASSRHVFAFF
TRBV27	TRBJ2-7	few	CASSPRVFSYEQYF
TRBV6-1	TRBJ2-3	many	CASSSMTSTDTQYF
TRBV6-1	TRBJ2-6	many	CASRDQFSGANVLTF
TRBV10-3	TRBJ2-2	NA	CAISLTRAGPNTGELFF
TRBV6-1	TRBJ1-3	few	CASRGDGKF